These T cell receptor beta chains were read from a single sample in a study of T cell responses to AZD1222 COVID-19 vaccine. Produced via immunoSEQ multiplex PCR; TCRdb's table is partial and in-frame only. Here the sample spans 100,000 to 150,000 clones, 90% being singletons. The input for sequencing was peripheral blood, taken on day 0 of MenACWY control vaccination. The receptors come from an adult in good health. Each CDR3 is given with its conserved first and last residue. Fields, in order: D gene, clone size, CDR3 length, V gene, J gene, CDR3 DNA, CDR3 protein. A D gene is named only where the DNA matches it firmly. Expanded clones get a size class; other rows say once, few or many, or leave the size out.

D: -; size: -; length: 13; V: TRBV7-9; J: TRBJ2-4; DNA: TGTGCCCAGGGATCAGGGGCTGGGGACATTCAGTACTTC; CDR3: CAQGSGAGDIQYF
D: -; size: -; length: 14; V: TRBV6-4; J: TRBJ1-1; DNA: TGTGCCAGCAGTGAATCGGGCACCCACACTGAAGCTTTCTTT; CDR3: CASSESGTHTEAFF
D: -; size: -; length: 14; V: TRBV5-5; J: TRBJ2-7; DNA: TGTGCCAGCAGCTTGGGACTAGGGAACTACGAGCAGTACTTC; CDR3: CASSLGLGNYEQYF
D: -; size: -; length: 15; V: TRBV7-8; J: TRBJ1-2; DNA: TGTGCCAGCAGCTTAGTTCGGACAGATAACTATGGCTACACCTTC; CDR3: CASSLVRTDNYGYTF
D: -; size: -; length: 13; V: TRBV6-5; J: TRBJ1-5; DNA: TGTGCCAGCAGTTACGGGACTGATCAGCCCCAGCATTTT; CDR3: CASSYGTDQPQHF
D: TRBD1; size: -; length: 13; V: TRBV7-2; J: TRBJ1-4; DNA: TGTGCCAGCAGCCAAGGGGGCAGTGAAAAACTGTTTTTT; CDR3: CASSQGGSEKLFF
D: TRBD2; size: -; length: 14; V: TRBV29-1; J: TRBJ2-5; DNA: TGCAGCGTACTAGCGGGGGGGGCCACAGAGACCCAGTACTTC; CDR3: CSVLAGGATETQYF
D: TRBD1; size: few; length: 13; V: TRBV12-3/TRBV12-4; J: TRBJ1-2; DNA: TGTGCCAGCAGTCGGGGACAGGGCTATGGCTACACCTTC; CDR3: CASSRGQGYGYTF
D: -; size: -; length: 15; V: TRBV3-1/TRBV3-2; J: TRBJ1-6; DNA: TGTGCCAGCAGCCAAGGGTTCGGGGGAATCTCACCCCTCCACTTT; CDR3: CASSQGFGGISPLHF
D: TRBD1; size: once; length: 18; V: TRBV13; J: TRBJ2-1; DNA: TGTGCCAGCAGCTTATGGCAGGGGGATGCCCGCTCCTACAATGAGCAGTTCTTC; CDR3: CASSLWQGDARSYNEQFF
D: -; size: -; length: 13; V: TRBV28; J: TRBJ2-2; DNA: TGTGCCAGCGGGAGAACGAACACCGGGGAGCTGTTTTTT; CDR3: CASGRTNTGELFF
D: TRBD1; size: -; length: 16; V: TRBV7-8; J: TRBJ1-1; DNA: TGTGCCAGCAGCTTACGACAGGGCAGGGTGAACACTGAAGCTTTCTTT; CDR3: CASSLRQGRVNTEAFF
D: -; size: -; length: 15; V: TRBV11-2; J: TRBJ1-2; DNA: TGTGCCAGCAGCTTATCGGCGGTTGGGGTAGATGGCTACACCTTC; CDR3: CASSLSAVGVDGYTF
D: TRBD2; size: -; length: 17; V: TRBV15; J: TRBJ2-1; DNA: TGTGCCACCAGCAGAGATCTAGCGGGAGCAGTTTACAATGAGCAGTTCTTC; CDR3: CATSRDLAGAVYNEQFF
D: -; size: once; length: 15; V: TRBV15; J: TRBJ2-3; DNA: TGTGCCACCAGCAGACCGGGGACCAGCACAGATACGCAGTATTTT; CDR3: CATSRPGTSTDTQYF
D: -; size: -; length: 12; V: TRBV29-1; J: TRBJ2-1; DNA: TGCAGCGTTGAAGAGCAGGGCGATGAGCAGTTCTTC; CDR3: CSVEEQGDEQFF
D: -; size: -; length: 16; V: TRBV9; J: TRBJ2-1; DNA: TGTGCCAGCAGCGTAGACAGGGCGGTTTCCTACAATGAGCAGTTCTTC; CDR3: CASSVDRAVSYNEQFF
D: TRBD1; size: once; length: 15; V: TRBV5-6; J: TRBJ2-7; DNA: TGTGCCAGCAGCTTATTTGGGACAGGAGATTACGAGCAGTACTTC; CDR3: CASSLFGTGDYEQYF
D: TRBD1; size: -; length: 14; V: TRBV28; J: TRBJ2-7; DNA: TGTGCCAGCACCCCAGGGGGAAACTCCTACGAGCAGTACTTC; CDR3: CASTPGGNSYEQYF
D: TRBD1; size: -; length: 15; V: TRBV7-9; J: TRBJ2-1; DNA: TGTGCCAGCAGGACCGGGACAGGTCCGTACAATGAGCAGTTCTTC; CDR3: CASRTGTGPYNEQFF